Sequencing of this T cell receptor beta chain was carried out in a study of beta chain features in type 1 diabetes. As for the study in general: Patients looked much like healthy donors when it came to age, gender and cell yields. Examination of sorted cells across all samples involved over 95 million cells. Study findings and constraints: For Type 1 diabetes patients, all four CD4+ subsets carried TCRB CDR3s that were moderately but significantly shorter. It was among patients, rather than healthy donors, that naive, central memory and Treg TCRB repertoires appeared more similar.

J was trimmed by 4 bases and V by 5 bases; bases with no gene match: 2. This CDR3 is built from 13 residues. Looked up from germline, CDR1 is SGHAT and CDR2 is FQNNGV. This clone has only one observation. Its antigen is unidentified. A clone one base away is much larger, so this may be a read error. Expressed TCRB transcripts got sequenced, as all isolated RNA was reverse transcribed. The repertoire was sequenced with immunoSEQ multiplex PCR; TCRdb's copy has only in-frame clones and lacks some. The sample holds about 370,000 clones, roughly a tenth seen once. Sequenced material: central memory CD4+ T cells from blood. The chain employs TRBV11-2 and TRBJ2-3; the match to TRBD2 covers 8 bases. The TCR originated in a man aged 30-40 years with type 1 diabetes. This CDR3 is CASSLGRADTQYF. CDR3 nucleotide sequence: TGTGCCAGCAGCCTCGGGAGGGCAGATACGCAGTATTTT. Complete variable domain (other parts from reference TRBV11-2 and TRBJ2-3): EAGVAQSPRYKIIEKRQSVAFWCNPISGHATLYWYQQILGQGPKLLIQFQNNGVVDDSQLPKDRFSAERLKGVDSTLKIQPAKLEDSAVYLCASSLGRADTQYFGPGTRLTVL.